This T cell receptor beta chain was found in a study of T-cell memory formation after mild COVID-19 listed by TCRdb under 2021. With respect to the entire study: Most TCR sequence clusters were specific to one of the two donors. T-cell clones expanding and contracting after mild COVID-19 in two donors were tracked by longitudinal TCRalpha and TCRbeta repertoire sequencing. The cohort was made up of two young adult volunteers, one female and one male, who were previously healthy. Overall results and qualifications from the work: Balanced CD4/CD8 phenotypes were observed for clones contracting from day 15 to 85, whereas a bias towards CD4+ was observed for a second wave of clones expanding from day 15 to 37. The second-wave clones that peaked on day 37 were not confirmed to be SARS-CoV-2 specific. Some responding clones were detected in pre-infection memory, which suggested that pre-existing cross-reactive memory T cells had joined the SARS-CoV-2 response. Contracting CD4+ clones turned up mainly in the CM and EM memory subsets, whereas EMRA was where CD8+ clones were enriched. The study covered only a couple of mild cases, and larger cohorts including severe cases with pre-infection samples were considered necessary.

Ficoll-Paque density gradient centrifugation was used to isolate PBMCs. This clonotype has more than one count but fewer than ten. It lacks a known antigen. No much larger clone is present one base from it, and per-base qualities are unavailable. V is cut by 3 bases and J by 4 bases, and the space between the germline ends is 10 bases. CDR1 and CDR2 are drawn from the germline V gene (reference sequence): DFQATT, SNEGSKA. The CDR3 numbers 13 residues from cysteine through phenylalanine. Solely the CDR3 DNA is kept, with 39 bases framed from the first base. These reads were obtained on an Illumina NovaSeq 6000. cDNA libraries for TCRalpha and TCRbeta were prepared by 5'RACE using constant-segment primers, with sample barcodes and unique molecular identifiers added. Trizol reagent was used to extract RNA from every sample. Libraries were amplified in two PCR steps, with a second sample barcode and Illumina TruSeq adapters added in the second step. Sequencing of libraries was performed on an Illumina NovaSeq with 2 x 150 bp paired-end reads. Concerning the study's data processing: Demultiplexing of reads and collapsing into UMI-guided consensus sequences were performed with migec v1.2.7. Using mixcr v2.1.11, UMI consensuses were aligned to TRA and TRB V and J templates and then assembled into clonotypes. Clonotypes were classified as expanded or contracted when called significant by both edgeR and NoisET, with noise models trained on biological replicates. For edgeR calls, the thresholds were a false discovery rate-adjusted p below 0.01 and a log2 fold-change of 1. PCA with hierarchical clustering of max-normalized trajectories of the 1000 most abundant clonotypes was used as exploratory dynamics analysis. Separately sequenced CD4+ and CD8+ repertoires were used to assign the CD4 or CD8 phenotype of responding clones. The public reads were run again by TCRdb, first through fastp at Q25 and then through MiXCR, and only productive beta chains were kept. CDR3 protein sequences are deduplicated, and each keeps its most common genes and DNA. In this record, the V and J calls reflect TCRdb's handling and not the investigators' own analysis. Here the sample has tens of thousands of distinct CDR3 sequences; around 17% occur a single time. The leading ten clones occupy 31% of the sample.

The receptor comes from an adult woman who had mild COVID-19 (a few samples of this study predate the infection). The sample titles of this study are shuffled in the database, so cell type and time point are left out; the donor was told from shared clones. The V and J segments used are TRBV20-1 and TRBJ2-1; the D segment could be TRBD2, given 5 matching bases. The material sequenced was PBMCs or a T cell subset sorted from them (not recorded which). Here the CDR3 is given as CSARSLAYNEQFF. In nucleotides, the sequence is TGCAGTGCTAGGAGTCTAGCTTACAATGAGCAGTTCTTC.